The T cell receptor beta chain under discussion was sequenced for a study of vaccination effects on CD4 cells after COVID-19. Overall study: Samples came 142 and 148 days after COVID-19 diagnosis, before vaccination.

Study findings and constraints: In people who had recovered, most post-vaccine spike-reactive clones were new vaccine-induced clones.

This table comes from immunoSEQ multiplex PCR, and its TCRdb copy is limited to in-frame clones, with some not included. The repertoire consists of around 19,000 clones, with less than 85% occurring once and the leading ten covering about 39%. With regard to this clone: Its antigen is as yet unknown.

Sequencing was preceded by expansion of antigen-specific CD4+ T cells with viral peptide pools in the ViraFEST assay. Having been cultured for roughly 11 days, the cells underwent CD4+ T cell isolation. Documented for the person is a PCR-confirmed SARS-CoV-2 infection occurring between March and December 2020. Culturing of 1.5 million to 2.5 million PBMC per well took place with roughly 9.4 IU/ml IL-2 and approximately 9.9 ug/ml peptides. On days 3 and 7, fresh IL-2 medium replaced half the medium. Germline CDR1 reads KGHSH; CDR2 reads LQKENI. The CDR3 spans 17 residues. J lost 0 bases, V lost 3 bases, and 8 bases had no gene match.

This chain connects TRBV18 to TRBJ2-1, with 7 positions matching TRBD2. The sequence was collected from a human donor who had a prior SARS-CoV-2 infection. This specimen was CD4+ T cells from PBMCs cultured with a peptide pool, taken before COVID-19 vaccination. In DNA form, the CDR3 reads TGTGCCAGCTCACCGACTGCGGGAGCGAGCTCCTACAATGAGCAGTTCTTC. Translation: CASSPTAGASSYNEQFF.